This T cell receptor beta chain was retrieved from a study of beta chain features in type 1 diabetes (dated by TCRdb to the late 2010s). Describing the broader study: Mean age, gender distribution, total cell number and subset yield were not different between patients and healthy donors. A total of 85 million to 140 million sorted cells were examined across all samples, and a strong correlation was observed between cell number per subset and RNA yield. The study compared the TCRB repertoires of sorted circulating CD4+ T cell subsets in recently diagnosed type 1 diabetes patients with those in matched healthy donors. Naive and central memory subsets were obtained from all 30 or so donors, but regulatory and stem cell-like memory subsets were isolated from only 8 patients and roughly 8 healthy donors.

The CDR1 and CDR2 encoded by the germline V gene are MDHEN and SYDVKM. V is trimmed back by 6 bases and J by 6 bases, and the junction contains 12 bases that no gene match accounts for. The CDR3 runs 15 amino acids, cysteine and phenylalanine included. The DNA shown is the 45-base CDR3, in frame from base 1. Here is what the overall study found, with its caveats: Because cDNA was sequenced instead of genomic DNA, activated cells with high expression could be over-represented, although the groups did not differ in activation or CD3 levels. Because the HLA sub-analyses included only small numbers of individuals, any influence of HLA type on TCRB rearrangement was left unresolved. Shorter templates might have been favored by PCR, but patient and control samples were amplified and corrected together, so both groups would have been affected equally by any skew. Type 1 diabetes patients showed a moderate but significant shortening of TCRB CDR3 length in all four CD4+ subsets. Naive, central memory and regulatory TCRB repertoires appeared to be more similar among patients than among healthy donors. At VDJ recombination sites, type 1 diabetes patients had fewer insertions and more deleted nucleotides, which implies abnormalities in thymic rearrangement.

The High Capacity cDNA Reverse Transcription Kit was used to reverse transcribe all of the isolated RNA, meaning that expressed TCRB transcripts were what got sequenced. Naive, central memory and regulatory T cell samples underwent deep immunoSEQ sequencing, averaging about 3.3 million total reads per sample. Sorted cells were lysed in RLT buffer, and RNA was extracted using DNase-treated RNeasy Micro or Mini kits according to cell number. To prevent cross-contamination, each cell subset was processed individually, whereas patient and healthy donor samples were processed jointly. The immunoSEQ multiplex PCR was used to amplify TCRB sequences from cDNA, yielding 87-bp fragments that span the CDR3 region. Sequencing of the amplicons was done on the Illumina HiSeq platform. As for how the authors treated the data: Synthetic template baselines were used to correct PCR bias computationally, reads within Hamming distance 2 were collapsed, and singletons that could not be merged were discarded. Reads were aligned against IMGT so that V, D and J genes, CDR3 length and insertions or deletions at six rearrangement sites could be assigned. Within each subset, clonotype counts were normalized to sorted cell number, after which true diversity and Gini coefficients were computed with the tcR R package. The overlap coefficient, calculated on TCRB nucleotide sequences, was used to measure repertoire sharing. Out-of-frame TCRB sequences from naive cells were analyzed to stand in for the pre-selection repertoire. TCRdb provides this immuneACCESS table in a form limited to in-frame rearrangements. Some clones are lacking; in checked studies, under half of them reflect an unresolved V gene, and why the rest are absent is not known. The V and J calls and clone size are taken from that table; D and trimming were inferred from the DNA. The sample profile shows roughly 700,000 clones; under 15% of them were found once. The ten most abundant clones make up around 0.022% of the sample.

Each donor gave one peripheral blood draw, averaging approximately 110 mL, which was collected into heparinised tubes. A BD FACSAria II and a panel including CD45RO, CCR7, CD25, CD127, CD95 and CD27 were used to sort naive, central memory, regulatory and stem cell-like memory CD4+ T cells. A purity above 98% was achieved for all sorted populations. Right away, PBMCs were isolated by Lymphoprep density gradient centrifugation and were stained directly, with no culture step. To minimize batch effects, samples were stained and sorted in pairs, one healthy donor with one patient per experiment. On this clone: Its antigen specificity is not known. The sample holds no much larger clone one base away, and base qualities are not on file.

The rearranged chain carries TRBV28 and TRBJ2-7; 9 nucleotides in the junction match TRBD1. The receptor was derived from a man between 18 and 35 years old with type 1 diabetes. The source material was naive CD4+ T cells from blood. The sample's cell subset or site, from its label and the paper: true naive CD4+ T cells. The CDR3 in this case is CASSPLPGQGSEQYF. The DNA sequence follows: TGTGCCAGCAGCCCCCTCCCCGGACAGGGGTCCGAGCAGTACTTC.